This section outlines one T cell receptor (beta chain) sequence together with its context. Its antigen remains undetermined. This record belongs to a study of cytomegalovirus exposure and HLA in healthy donors (dated by TCRdb to between 2016 and 2019). With respect to the entire study: In an earlier analysis of 450 to 750 of the donors, 276 Gb of sequence data and just under 120 million unique TCR beta sequences from about 179 million T cells were reported. An early release that covered about 600 HLA-typed donors contained about 290 gigabases of sequencing data and tens of millions of unique TCR sequences. Besides the first cohort of hundreds of subjects, a separate validation cohort made up of over 100 different subjects was used. The later analysis used no new phenotypic data to find candidate immune exposures, relying instead on TCR beta sequences and their occurrence across donors. High-throughput TCR immunosequencing, statistical association of individual TCRs with disease status, and machine learning were combined to predict cytomegalovirus infection status. The aim of the study was to test whether cataloging public T cell receptors could identify signatures of past pathogen exposure. Using immunosequencing, the study profiled T cell repertoires from roughly 650 subjects and related those repertoires to cytomegalovirus serostatus. Alongside the repertoire data, information on donor age, sex, ethnicity and CMV serostatus was compiled. The number of donors typed differed by locus, with roughly 629-640 for A, B, C, DRB1 and DQB1, approximately 500 for DQA1, 606 for DPA1, and about 450 for DPB1. On average, roughly 240,000 unique TCR beta nucleotide sequences were sequenced per donor among a few hundred genotyped donors of the cohort, with 15% to 20% of those sequences being non-productive. To study patterns of TCR occurrence, a later analysis re-analyzed previously published TCR beta repertoires from under 750 donors and added high-resolution HLA genotyping. Of the 398 genotyped donors, 65% to 90% were placed in the genetic ancestry cluster associated with self-reported Caucasian donors. Because of strong linkage in the cohort, 4 to 6 DR-DQ haplotypes were treated as single units for association and clustering. HLA typing covered class I and class II loci at four-digit resolution. All discovery cohort repertoires had been generated on a single sequencing platform. An earlier analysis of 587 of the donors applied high-throughput TCR beta sequencing to assess whether each TCR beta V gene segment acted as functional or pseudogenic. Genome-wide SNP genotypes for about three fifths of the roughly 670 donors were used in a later genetic analysis, which treated that subset as a discovery cohort.

Looking up the germline V gene yields CDR1 MGHRA and CDR2 YSYEKL. Here V drops 1 base and J drops 7 bases, and the junction holds 5 bases not matched to any gene. The CDR3 contains 16 residues, cysteine and phenylalanine counted. Left in the record is the CDR3 DNA by itself, 48 bases read in frame from the first base. The library was built by means of the immunoSEQ multiplex PCR assay. For the multiplex PCR, a mixture combining 60 forward primers for TCR Vbeta segments and 13 reverse primers for TCR Jbeta segments was used. The CDR3 region of rearranged TCR beta genes was amplified from genomic DNA by a multiplex PCR assay. The Illumina HiSeq System was used to sequence the amplified TCR beta libraries as 87-base-pair reads. The study's own analysis went as follows. Across the 670 or so repertoires, a later analysis counted roughly 84 million unique TCR beta chains, around 10 million of which were shared by at least two donors. Raw reads were error-corrected and collapsed into unique sequences with a nearest-neighbor algorithm that merged closely related sequences to remove PCR and sequencing errors. CDR3 sequences were aligned to IMGT reference sequences to assign V, D and J gene segments. Each retained sequence needed at least a six-nucleotide match to both a V gene segment and a J gene segment. Rearrangements were classified as productive when the CDR3 lacked stop codons and remained in frame with V and J, and all other rearrangements were classified as non-productive. Following IMGT convention, CDR3 was defined as the stretch from the second conserved V-encoded cysteine to the conserved J-encoded phenylalanine. The earlier analysis of 587 of the donors excluded sequences that lacked an unambiguous match to a single V gene segment. In an earlier analysis of around 600 of the donors, V segments were called functional above 56.7% productive rearrangements and were called segregating when the between-donor standard deviation exceeded 5%. A statistical classification framework was built for diagnosing cytomegalovirus status from the catalog of TCR beta chain sequences. V and J gene assignment, in a later analysis, came from comparing TCR nucleotide sequences with IMGT/GENE-DB human TR gene sequences. Using the TCRdist pipeline, a later analysis assigned CDR3 sequences along with most-parsimonious VDJ recombination scenarios. In a later analysis, each TCR beta chain was defined by its CDR3 amino acid sequence together with its V-gene family, and reads lacking a unique V-gene family were excluded. To address suspected cross-contamination and a sequencing artifact, a later analysis removed under 600 highly shared, low-generation-probability nucleotide sequences. In a later analysis, a clonal expansion index for each public chain was calculated from normalized within-repertoire ranks of inferred template counts. Generation probabilities in a later analysis came from a VDJ recombination model fitted to out-of-frame rearrangements, and those results were checked against IGoR. In a later analysis, hypergeometric tests were used to score TCR-TCR, TCR-HLA and TCR-CMV co-occurrence, with a repertoire-size bias correction applied to TCR pairs. A later analysis estimated false discovery rates by permuting HLA or CMV assignments 20 times. In a later analysis, co-occurring TCRs were grouped using DBSCAN, with TCRdist sequence similarity added in when clustering inside HLA-allele-positive subsets. For co-occurrence clustering, repertoires with fewer than 30,000 or more than 120,000 public chains were excluded, along with four or five repertoires with anomalous nucleotide sharing. TCRdb holds this immuneACCESS table with in-frame rearrangements only. Some clones are missing; in checked studies, unresolved V genes explain under half, and the rest has no known cause. Clone size and V and J calls were adopted from that table, with D and trimming inferred from the DNA. The table for this sample records 90,000 to 100,000 clones. Jointly, the top ten make up 3% to 4% of the sample.

The cohort comprised fewer than 750 healthy bone marrow donors. All cohort members were sampled while nominally healthy, although unrecorded immune exposures were likely present. The donor tested CMV seronegative and was one of the 352 seronegative cohort members. Each donor provided a peripheral blood sample, and peripheral blood mononuclear cells were used for TCR beta sequencing. The Qiagen DNeasy Blood Extraction Kit was used to extract genomic DNA from the blood cell samples. Broad study findings and their caveats: Some IMGT-functional V segments, including TRBV6-2 and TRBV6-3, could not be distinguished by the 87-base-pair reads and were therefore excluded. In a later analysis, most CMV-associated TCR beta chains were found to appear HLA-restricted, with HLA associations seemingly driven largely by CMV exposure. Cytomegalovirus status was reported to be diagnosed by the classifier with high specificity and sensitivity in both the original and validation cohorts. When HLA alleles, especially DR and DQ, strongly co-occurred, attributing TCR associations to individual alleles was difficult. The only immune exposure information available for the cohort was CMV serostatus. Three of the identified cytomegalovirus-associated TCR beta chains were confirmed in vitro to be specific for cytomegalovirus antigens. Because HLA typing was unavailable for some donors at each locus, only the typed subset was used in association tests. Several of the top co-occurrence clusters appeared to be linked to parvovirus B19, influenza, CMV and Epstein-Barr virus, according to a later analysis. Presence/absence analyses assumed roughly uniform sequencing depth across donors, an assumption that may not hold. Most TCR sequences were seen in very few donors, while some public TCRs were found in many individuals. Because counts were too low, some 16 rarely observed V segments, including chromosome 9 orphons, were excluded from the earlier analysis of 587 of the donors. A cluster of highly shared sequence variants was judged likely to represent a technical artifact of the sequencing pipeline. A later genetic analysis reported fewer N-insertions in productive TCRs among donors in an Asian-associated ancestry cluster than the roughly 700-donor mean. It was suggested by the authors that the approach could potentially be generalized to other disease states and immunological phenotypes. At a false discovery rate of 0.05, a later analysis linked 15,000 to 20,000 TCR beta sequences to specific HLA alleles. A total of some 180 TCR beta chains were listed by the study as associated with cytomegalovirus. In a later analysis, the rate of TCR association differed among HLA loci, with DRB1 alleles having the most associated TCRs and HLA-C alleles having the fewest. An association between a missense DCLRE1C variant and V-gene and J-gene trimming of TCR beta chains was found in a later genetic analysis and replicated in an independent cohort. Correlated functional status among segregating V segments might be attributable to linkage disequilibrium, but an unknown experimental factor could not be ruled out. Only TCR beta chains were sequenced in this cohort, and the absence of alpha or paired-chain data limited detectable features. In an earlier analysis of approximately 590 of the donors, most TCR beta V segments were observed in productive rearrangements about 87% or about 30% of the time, broadly matching IMGT annotations. In a later analysis, HLA-associated TCR beta chains were found to be more clonally expanded and to have lower generation probabilities than equally common non-associated chains. A further reported finding was that TCR beta sequences accurately predicted the HLA-A and HLA-B alleles for most subjects in the first cohort.

Sequencing used PBMCs. The rearrangement joined TRBV4-1 to TRBJ2-3; TRBD2 matches 13 bases in the middle. The sequence derives from a woman in her thirties in good health and CMV-seronegative. The encoded CDR3 is CASSQGLAGGQNTQYF. The sequenced DNA is TGCGCCAGCAGCCAAGGACTAGCGGGAGGACAGAATACGCAGTATTTT.